The 30 T cell receptor beta chains in this list originate from one sample, sequenced in a study of human T cells and chemical hapten exposure. The time point is: pre-sensitization, week 0. The treatment here: therapeutic diphenylcyclopropenone sensitization with weekly scalp DPC. Each CDR3 protein gets one entry after TCRdb re-called the RACE reads with MiXCR. Here the sample spans 250,000 or so distinct CDR3 sequences, almost 8% being singletons. Sequenced here: whole blood, sampled in connection with sensitization to the hapten diphenylcyclopropenone (DPC). Receptors were obtained from a man younger than 30 with alopecia areata. Some clones in this sample may be carry-over from other donors' samples.

The table lists this clonotype with a few counts. J is TRBJ1-4 and V is TRBV15, with a weak D call TRBD1 (5 bases). The germline V gene has CDR1 LNHNV and CDR2 YYDKDF (reference sequence). V was pared by 3 bases and J by 6 bases, with 11 bases between. The CDR3 is 14 amino acids. The CDR3 nucleotides are TGTGCCACCAGCAGTAGGCAGGGTGATGAAAAACTGTTTTTT. Translating it yields CATSSRQGDEKLFF.

In its sample, this clonotype was seen many times. The chain couples TRBV6-5 to TRBJ2-3; D not certain. Germline lookup yields CDR1 MNHEY and CDR2 SVGAGI. This CDR3 contains 15 residues. V gave up 0 bases and J gave up 1 base, with 8 bases separating them. The CDR3 is CASSYSARRTDTQYF. For the CDR3, the DNA is TGTGCCAGCAGTTACTCTGCGCGGCGCACAGATACGCAGTATTTT.

The chain uses TRBV27 and TRBJ1-2; D unresolved. Trimming pared 4 bases from V and 5 bases from J, leaving 8 bases between. This CDR3 contains 12 residues. In germline, CDR1 is MNHEY, CDR2 SMNVEV (reference sequence). The CDR3 sequence: CASSSGSYGYTF. CDR3 DNA: TGTGCCAGCAGTTCCGGATCGTATGGCTACACCTTC.

The sample holds many counts of this clonotype. This chain joins TRBV7-9 and TRBJ1-1; D perhaps matches TRBD1 (6 bases). Germline CDR1 SEHNR, CDR2 FQNEAQ (reference sequence). The CDR3 sequence is 13 residues long. Trimming took off 1 base at V and 5 bases at J, with 8 bases between the two ends. The DNA of the CDR3 is TGTGCCAGCAGCTTAGAGAGGGGGACTGAAGCTTTCTTT. This codes for CASSLERGTEAFF.

The sample holds a few counts of this clonotype. This chain uses TRBV6-5 with TRBJ1-2; no reliable D call. V dropped 4 bases and J dropped 4 bases, with 13 bases sitting between them. Looked up from germline, CDR1 is MNHEY and CDR2 is SVGAGI. The CDR3 is 14 amino acids. CDR3 residues: CASSSNYLGYGYTF. The CDR3 nucleotides are TGTGCCAGCAGTTCCAATTATCTAGGCTATGGCTACACCTTC.

Only a few counts were recorded for this clonotype. This sequence joins TRBV11-2 and TRBJ1-4; no clear D. This CDR3 comprises 18 residues. The V and J ends lost 5 bases and 7 bases respectively, with 26 bases between them. Germline V gene data show CDR1 as SGHAT and CDR2 as FQNNGV. The CDR3 bases are TGTGCCAGCAGCCCCTGGCTGGGCGGGCTCAGGCGTGGTGAAAAACTGTTTTTT. Amino acid sequence: CASSPWLGGLRRGEKLFF.

The table lists this clonotype with a few counts. The chain has TRBV4-1 and TRBJ2-1, with D maybe TRBD1 (5 bases). V lost 4 bases, J lost 3 bases, and 16 bases lay in between. This CDR3 comprises 16 residues. CDR1 and CDR2 (germline): MGHRA, YSYEKL. Written as DNA, the CDR3 is TGCGCCAGCAGCCCCCTGGACATATTAGTCTACAATGAGCAGTTCTTC. It yields the protein CASSPLDILVYNEQFF.

The J gene is TRBJ1-2, the V gene TRBV5-6, with TRBD1 identical over 7 bases. J lost 4 bases, V lost 7 bases, and 10 bases had no gene match. In germline, CDR1 is SGHDT, CDR2 YYEEEE. The CDR3 is 14 amino acids. CDR3 sequence (DNA): TGTGCCAGCGGACGGACAGGAGGACTCTATGGCTACACCTTC. Amino acids: CASGRTGGLYGYTF. The full variable domain, with the rest looked up from reference TRBV5-6 and TRBJ1-2, is DAGVTQSPTHLIKTRGQQVTLRCSPKSGHDTVSWYQQALGQGPQFIFQYYEEEERQRGNFPDRFSGHQFPNYSSELNVNALLLGDSALYLCASGRTGGLYGYTFGSGTRLTVV.

The chain links TRBV6-6 to TRBJ1-1, with 10 bases lining up with TRBD1. Looked up from germline, CDR1 is MNHNY and CDR2 is SVGAGI (reference sequence). The CDR3 extends over 15 amino acids. The V and J ends lost 2 bases and 3 bases, in that order; junction bases with no gene match: 3. The CDR3 coding sequence is TGTGCCAGCAGTTACCCTGGACAGGGGGACACTGAAGCTTTCTTT. Translating it yields CASSYPGQGDTEAFF.

A few counts support this clonotype. The V and J genes are TRBV6-4 and TRBJ2-1, with TRBD2 matching 8 bases. The V gene's germline CDR1 is MRHNA and CDR2 SNTAGT. The V gene end was trimmed by 6 bases and the J gene end by 2 bases; junction bases not matched to a gene: 3. This CDR3 is 14 amino acids long. Here the CDR3 reads CASSPRGAYNEQFF. The CDR3 DNA reads as TGTGCCAGCAGCCCGCGGGGGGCCTACAATGAGCAGTTCTTC.

J is TRBJ2-3 and V is TRBV7-2; maybe TRBD1 (6 bases). Between the trimmed V and J ends, which lost 4 bases and 0 bases, there was a span of 11 bases. The germline V gene encodes CDR1 SGHTA and CDR2 FQGNSA. The CDR3 runs to 15 residues. The chain's CDR3 is CASSYVGTSTDTQYF. CDR3 coding DNA: TGTGCCAGCAGCTACGTTGGGACAAGCACAGATACGCAGTATTTT.

This clonotype was found a few times. This chain links TRBV29-1 with TRBJ1-6; 7 nucleotides line up with TRBD1. V dropped 7 bases and J dropped 9; count of bases not matched to a gene: 9. Per the germline V gene, CDR1 is SQVTM and CDR2 is ANQGSEA. The CDR3 consists of 13 residues. The DNA of the CDR3 is TGCAGCGCAGCGACAGGGTCTAGTTCACCCCTCCACTTT. Protein product: CSAATGSSSPLHF. Based on the CDR3 plus reference TRBV29-1 and TRBJ1-6, the full variable domain is SAVISQKPSRDICQRGTSLTIQCQVDSQVTMMFWYRQQPGQSLTLIATANQGSEATYESGFVIDKFPISRPNLTFSTLTVSNMSPEDSSIYLCSAATGSSSPLHFGNGTRLTVT.

This clonotype was counted many times. The rearrangement uses TRBV10-1 and TRBJ1-3; D gene ambiguous. CDR3 length: 15 amino acids. CDR1 and CDR2 from the germline V gene are WNHNN and SYGVQD (reference sequence). V was shortened by 3 bases and J by 0 bases, with 9 bases between the two germline ends. DNA for the CDR3: TGCGCCAGCAGTGAAGCGGGTAGCTCTGGAAACACCATATATTTT. Encoded protein: CASSEAGSSGNTIYF.

This clonotype was detected a few times. The V and J genes are TRBV6-2 or TRBV6-3 and TRBJ1-5; 8 bases are a match to TRBD1. This CDR3 is built from 14 residues. CDR1 is MNHEY and CDR2 is SVGEGT in the germline V gene. With 6 bases clipped from V and 4 bases from J, the junction kept 5 bases outside the gene matches. CDR3 DNA sequence: TGTGCCAGCAGGCTCCAGGGGGCTAATCAGCCCCAGCATTTT. It translates to CASRLQGANQPQHF.

This clonotype has more than one count but fewer than ten. The rearrangement joins TRBV7-2 to TRBJ1-5, with D unclear. Trimming left V 1 base short and J 1 base short, with 8 bases between. The V gene's germline CDR1 is SGHTA and CDR2 FQGNSA. The CDR3 runs to 15 residues. As DNA, the CDR3 is TGTGCCAGCAGCTTAGATGCCAGAAGCAATCAGCCCCAGCATTTT. It yields the protein CASSLDARSNQPQHF.

This clonotype was picked up a small number of times. V gene TRBV6-5 combines with J gene TRBJ2-5; 9 positions match TRBD2. J was trimmed by 4 bases and V by 2 bases; bases with no gene match: 8. The CDR3 contains 16 residues. Germline lookup yields CDR1 MNHEY and CDR2 SVGAGI. CDR3 amino acids: CASSYGGGGARETQYF. CDR3 bases: TGTGCCAGCAGTTACGGCGGCGGGGGGGCACGAGAGACCCAGTACTTC.

This sequence joins TRBV12-3 or TRBV12-4 and TRBJ1-5, with TRBD1 matching over 9 bases. This CDR3 contains 15 residues. The junction had 4 bases not matched to a gene; V was cut back by 7 bases and J by 0 bases. The CDR3 DNA is TGTGCCAGCAAACGGACAGGGGATAGCAATCAGCCCCAGCATTTT. Its protein product is CASKRTGDSNQPQHF.

The rearrangement uses TRBV7-8 and TRBJ2-3; D is perhaps TRBD1 (6 bases). Trimming pared 5 bases from V and 2 bases from J, leaving 17 bases between. Germline V lookup: CDR1 SGHVS, CDR2 FQNEAQ. The CDR3 totals 16 residues. The CDR3 nucleotides are TGTGCCAGCAGCCCCACCGGGACACCCTACACAGATACGCAGTATTTT. Translated: CASSPTGTPYTDTQYF.

This clonotype was observed many times. This chain joins TRBV10-3 and TRBJ1-1, with 11 bases that match TRBD1. From germline, CDR1 is ENHRY and CDR2 SYGVKD. The ends lost 6 bases at V and 1 base at J; junction bases unmatched: 7. The CDR3 is made up of 16 amino acids. The CDR3 sequence is CAIRPGQGDSNTEAFF. For the CDR3, the DNA is TGTGCCATCAGGCCGGGACAGGGGGATTCGAACACTGAAGCTTTCTTT.

The V call is TRBV10-3, the J call TRBJ2-1; D tentatively reads TRBD1 or TRBD2 (6 bases each). Germline-derived CDR1 and CDR2 are ENHRY and SYGVKD. V lost 3 bases and J 1 base, leaving 10 bases between the germline ends. The CDR3 totals 15 residues. CDR3 coding DNA: TGTGCCATCAGTGAAGGGGGGTCTTCCTACAATGAGCAGTTCTTC. Protein sequence: CAISEGGSSYNEQFF.

V and J are TRBV12-3 or TRBV12-4 and TRBJ1-1; maybe TRBD1 (6 bases). Trimming took off 1 base at V and 5 bases at J, with 14 bases between the two ends. The CDR3 runs 15 residues. The CDR3 here is CASSLVTRGVTEAFF. As DNA, the CDR3 is TGTGCCAGCAGTTTAGTGACCAGGGGAGTGACTGAAGCTTTCTTT.

At least ten counts were recorded for this clonotype. The chain carries TRBV6-5 and TRBJ1-2; D unclear. The CDR3 contains 15 residues. From germline, CDR1 is MNHEY and CDR2 SVGAGI. Trimming took off 7 bases at V and 4 bases at J, with 19 bases between the two ends. CDR3 amino acids: CASNPRNTVVYGYTF. In nucleotides, the CDR3 is TGTGCCAGCAACCCCAGGAACACCGTGGTCTATGGCTACACCTTC.

This chain uses TRBV5-5 with TRBJ1-6; no firm D call. From germline, CDR1 is SGHKS and CDR2 YYEKEE (reference sequence). V lost 2 bases, J lost 3 bases, and 12 bases lay in between. CDR3 size: 16 residues. The CDR3 sequence is CASSFGREIYNSPLHF. The CDR3 region has the DNA TGTGCCAGCAGCTTTGGACGAGAGATCTATAATTCACCCCTCCACTTT.

This clonotype was picked up a small number of times. CDR3 residues: CAISEVTGQRELFF. CDR3 in DNA: TGTGCCATCAGTGAGGTTACAGGGCAAAGGGAGCTGTTTTTT. The chain carries TRBV10-3 and TRBJ2-2; D is perhaps TRBD1 (6 bases). This CDR3 has 14 residues. Trimming removed 2 bases from V and 9 bases from J, with 13 bases in between. Germline CDR1 reads ENHRY; CDR2 reads SYGVKD.

There are a few counts of this clonotype. V and J are TRBV12-3 or TRBV12-4 and TRBJ1-5, with D uncertain. The CDR3 loop spans 17 amino acids. The V end lost 6 bases, the J end lost 0 bases, and 18 bases lay between the germline ends. CDR3 loop: CASSLRDSTYSNQPQHF. In DNA, the CDR3 is TGTGCCAGCAGCCTCCGGGATTCTACCTATAGCAATCAGCCCCAGCATTTT.

The sample holds a few counts of this clonotype. The rearrangement uses TRBV12-3 or TRBV12-4 and TRBJ2-2, with D possibly called TRBD1 or TRBD2 (5 bases each). V lost 8 bases, J lost 4 bases, and 11 bases lay in between. This CDR3 spans 13 amino acids. The CDR3 reads CASHGARTGELFF. The CDR3 nucleotides read TGTGCCAGCCACGGGGCACGCACCGGGGAGCTGTTTTTT.

This clonotype turned up a few times. The chain combines TRBV28 with TRBJ2-3; D uncertain. CDR3 length: 13 amino acids. V was pared by 2 bases and J by 2 bases, with 5 bases between. Germline V CDR1 and CDR2: MDHEN, SYDVKM. The CDR3 DNA follows: TGTGCCAGCAGTTTACTCCCCACAGATACGCAGTATTTT. Protein sequence: CASSLLPTDTQYF.

This clonotype was detected only a few times. The chain carries TRBV7-9 and TRBJ1-6; maybe TRBD1 (5 bases). Germline CDR1 SEHNR, CDR2 FQNEAQ (reference sequence). The CDR3 sequence is 16 residues long. Trimming left V 5 bases short and J 9 bases short, with 20 bases between. CDR3 nucleotides: TGTGCCAGCAGCCTTAGGACGGGACTGGACGGTTCACCCCTCCACTTT. This gives the protein CASSLRTGLDGSPLHF. Using reference TRBV7-9 and TRBJ1-6 for the parts outside the CDR3, the full variable domain is DTGVSQNPRHKITKRGQNVTFRCDPISEHNRLYWYRQTLGQGPEFLTYFQNEAQLEKSRLLSDRFSAERPKGSFSTLEIQRTEQGDSAMYLCASSLRTGLDGSPLHFGNGTRLTVT.

The V gene is TRBV4-3, the J gene TRBJ2-3; D possibly corresponds to TRBD2 (6 bases). The CDR3 has 17 amino acids. Germline V lookup: CDR1 LGHNA, CDR2 YSLEER. Trimming shortened V by 0 bases and J by 1 base, and 14 bases separated the two germline ends. The CDR3, as DNA: TGCGCCAGCAGCCAAGATGTCGGGGGAGGTGGCACAGATACGCAGTATTTT. It yields the protein CASSQDVGGGGTDTQYF.

The V gene is TRBV15, the J gene TRBJ1-3; D not certain. In germline, CDR1 is LNHNV, CDR2 YYDKDF (reference sequence). Deletions cut 1 base from V and 0 bases from J, with 13 bases between. This CDR3 region has 17 residues. The CDR3 DNA follows: TGTGCCACCAGCAGAGGTTTGGCCAGAAGCTCTGGAAACACCATATATTTT. Encoded protein: CATSRGLARSSGNTIYF. Together with reference TRBV15 and TRBJ1-3, the CDR3 gives the full variable domain: DAMVIQNPRYQVTQFGKPVTLSCSQTLNHNVMYWYQQKSSQAPKLLFHYYDKDFNNEADTPDNFQSRRPNTSFCFLDIRSPGLGDTAMYLCATSRGLARSSGNTIYFGEGSWLTVV.